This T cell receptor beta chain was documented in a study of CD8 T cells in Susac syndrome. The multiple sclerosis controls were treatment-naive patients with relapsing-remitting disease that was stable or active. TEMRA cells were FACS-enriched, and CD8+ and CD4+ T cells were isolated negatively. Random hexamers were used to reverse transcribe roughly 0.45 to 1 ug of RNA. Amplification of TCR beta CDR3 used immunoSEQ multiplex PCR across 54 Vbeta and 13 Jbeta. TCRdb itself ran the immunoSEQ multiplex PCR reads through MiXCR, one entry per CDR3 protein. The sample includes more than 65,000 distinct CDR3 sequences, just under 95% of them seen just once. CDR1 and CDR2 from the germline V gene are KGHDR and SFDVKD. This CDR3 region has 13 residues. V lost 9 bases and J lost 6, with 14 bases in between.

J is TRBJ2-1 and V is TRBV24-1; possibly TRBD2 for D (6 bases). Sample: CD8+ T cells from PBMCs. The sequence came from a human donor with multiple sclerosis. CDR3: CATSPGTGNEQFF. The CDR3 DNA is TGTGCCACCTCTCCCGGGACTGGCAATGAGCAGTTCTTC.